Listed below are T cell receptor beta chains from one sample, sequenced in a study of CD8+ T cells in alopecia areata. Clones were sequenced by immunoSEQ multiplex PCR, and TCRdb holds only the in-frame ones, with some missing. The table records around 130,000 clones, 58% of them present only once. This sample comprised CD4+ T cells sorted from blood, obtained at week 0. Source of these receptors: a human donor with alopecia areata. CDR3s include the opening cysteine and the closing phenylalanine or tryptophan. The order of the fields is D gene, clone size, J gene, V gene, CDR3 DNA, CDR3 protein. D genes are given only for firm matches. Clone size appears in some rows only: once, few, many, or a class for an expanded clone.

D: -
size: once
J: TRBJ1-4
V: TRBV9
DNA: TGTGCCAGCAGCGTAAACAGAGGAGGGAATGAAAAACTGTTTTTT
CDR3: CASSVNRGGNEKLFF

D: TRBD2
size: -
J: TRBJ2-1
V: TRBV7-2
DNA: TGTGCCAGCACGCTAGCGGGAGGGCCGCATGAGCAGTTCTTC
CDR3: CASTLAGGPHEQFF

D: TRBD2
size: -
J: TRBJ2-3
V: TRBV9
DNA: TGTGCCAGCAGCCCCCAGGGCTTGGGGGCGGGGGGCCTTAGCACAGATACGCAGTATTTT
CDR3: CASSPQGLGAGGLSTDTQYF

D: TRBD2
size: -
J: TRBJ2-1
V: TRBV7-9
DNA: TGTGCCAGCAGCTTAGCTGGGACTAGCGGGAGGTACAATGAGCAGTTCTTC
CDR3: CASSLAGTSGRYNEQFF

D: -
size: -
J: TRBJ1-6
V: TRBV5-1
DNA: TGCGCCAGCAGGCAAGACAGTTTTTCACCCCTCCACTTT
CDR3: CASRQDSFSPLHF

D: TRBD2
size: once
J: TRBJ2-5
V: TRBV5-4
DNA: TGTGCCAGCAGCTTGGATTATTTAGCGGGAGACGGAGAGACCCAGTACTTC
CDR3: CASSLDYLAGDGETQYF

D: -
size: -
J: TRBJ2-3
V: TRBV4-1
DNA: TGCGCCAGCAGAGCAAGAGGGGGGACAGATACGCAGTATTTT
CDR3: CASRARGGTDTQYF

D: TRBD1
size: -
J: TRBJ1-4
V: TRBV10-3
DNA: TGTGCCACAAACAGGGGCTCCCATGAAAAACTGTTTTTT
CDR3: CATNRGSHEKLFF

D: TRBD2
size: -
J: TRBJ2-1
V: TRBV25-1
DNA: TGTGCCAGCACGGCTAGCGGGGACCTCAATGAGCAGTTCTTC
CDR3: CASTASGDLNEQFF

D: -
size: -
J: TRBJ1-2
V: TRBV9
DNA: TGTGCCAGCAGCGTGTCGGAGTATGGGGGGCTCTATGGCTACACCTTC
CDR3: CASSVSEYGGLYGYTF

D: -
size: few
J: TRBJ1-5
V: TRBV7-3
DNA: TGTGCCAGCAGCCCAGAAGGGACAATTAGCAATCAGCCCCAGCATTTT
CDR3: CASSPEGTISNQPQHF

D: -
size: -
J: TRBJ1-1
V: TRBV14
DNA: TGTGCCAGCAGCCGCGCAGGACGGTACACTGAAGCTTTCTTT
CDR3: CASSRAGRYTEAFF

D: -
size: -
J: TRBJ1-2
V: TRBV27
DNA: TGTGCCAGCAGTGAGTCAAGGGGCGGTGGCTACACCTTC
CDR3: CASSESRGGGYTF

D: -
size: few
J: TRBJ1-1
V: TRBV19
DNA: TGTGCCAGTAGTATAGGAGCGAGACAGAACACTGAAGCTTTCTTT
CDR3: CASSIGARQNTEAFF

D: -
size: -
J: TRBJ2-3
V: TRBV7-8
DNA: TGTGCCAGCAGCTTAAAGGGTCCGGGACTGCTGACAGATACGCAGTATTTT
CDR3: CASSLKGPGLLTDTQYF

D: TRBD2
size: -
J: TRBJ2-1
V: TRBV19
DNA: TGTGCCAGTAGTATGGCTAGCGGGTTCTACAATGAGCAGTTCTTC
CDR3: CASSMASGFYNEQFF

D: -
size: -
J: TRBJ2-2
V: TRBV9
DNA: TGTGCCAGCAGCGTAGGCTCTAGCGCTTCCGGGGAGCTGTTTTTT
CDR3: CASSVGSSASGELFF

D: -
size: -
J: TRBJ2-5
V: TRBV5-1
DNA: TGCGCCAGCAGCTTGTACATTCCACAAGAGACCCAGTACTTC
CDR3: CASSLYIPQETQYF

D: -
size: -
J: TRBJ1-6
V: TRBV5-4
DNA: TGTGCCAGCAGGATACAGGTAGATAATTCACCCCTCCACTTT
CDR3: CASRIQVDNSPLHF

D: -
size: -
J: TRBJ2-4
V: TRBV6-1
DNA: TGTGCCAGCAGTCCCCGGGGCCCTCAGGACATTCAGTACTTC
CDR3: CASSPRGPQDIQYF

D: TRBD1
size: -
J: TRBJ2-3
V: TRBV4-3
DNA: TGCGCCAGCAGCCAAGATCCGGACAGGGGGACAGATACGCAGTATTTT
CDR3: CASSQDPDRGTDTQYF

D: -
size: -
J: TRBJ2-3
V: TRBV7-2
DNA: TGTGCCAGCAGCCCTAGGGGTACAGATACGCAGTATTTT
CDR3: CASSPRGTDTQYF

D: -
size: -
J: TRBJ2-1
V: TRBV14
DNA: TGTGCCAGCAGCTACAGTCACAATGAGCAGTTCTTC
CDR3: CASSYSHNEQFF

D: -
size: few
J: TRBJ2-3
V: TRBV28
DNA: TGTGCCAGCAGCCGCCCCCCATCGGCAGATACGCAGTATTTT
CDR3: CASSRPPSADTQYF

D: -
size: -
J: TRBJ1-6
V: TRBV30
DNA: TGTGCCTGGAGTTTTGGGTTTTCGCATTCACCCCTCCACTTT
CDR3: CAWSFGFSHSPLHF

D: TRBD1
size: few
J: TRBJ1-6
V: TRBV7-8
DNA: TGTGCCAGCAGGTTTCTTCCGGGACAGCATAATTCACCCCTCCACTTT
CDR3: CASRFLPGQHNSPLHF

D: -
size: -
J: TRBJ2-3
V: TRBV30
DNA: TGTGCCTGGAGTTCAGGGGATGGCACAGATACGCAGTATTTT
CDR3: CAWSSGDGTDTQYF

D: TRBD1
size: -
J: TRBJ1-2
V: TRBV2
DNA: TGTGCCAGCAGAGGACAGGCGGACTATGGCTACACCTTC
CDR3: CASRGQADYGYTF

D: TRBD2
size: few
J: TRBJ2-7
V: TRBV7-9
DNA: TGTGCCAGCAGCATTAAAGCGGGGTCCGAGCAGTACTTC
CDR3: CASSIKAGSEQYF

D: -
size: -
J: TRBJ1-1
V: TRBV30
DNA: TGTGCCTGGAGTGTTAACTCAGGTGTGAACACTGAAGCTTTCTTT
CDR3: CAWSVNSGVNTEAFF

D: -
size: -
J: TRBJ2-2
V: TRBV7-2
DNA: TGTGCCAGCAGCTTAACCTTAGGCGGGGAGCTGTTTTTT
CDR3: CASSLTLGGELFF

D: -
size: -
J: TRBJ1-3
V: TRBV7-2
DNA: TGTGCCAGCAGCTTAGCTCGGGGAAACACCATATATTTT
CDR3: CASSLARGNTIYF

D: -
size: -
J: TRBJ2-6
V: TRBV5-1
DNA: TGCGCCAGCAAGGTTGGTGGGGCCAACGTCCTGACTTTC
CDR3: CASKVGGANVLTF

D: TRBD1
size: -
J: TRBJ1-1
V: TRBV7-2
DNA: TGTGCCAGCAGCTTAGGGACAGGGGGCCCTTTCACTGAAGCTTTCTTT
CDR3: CASSLGTGGPFTEAFF

D: TRBD1
size: -
J: TRBJ1-2
V: TRBV30
DNA: TGTGCCTGGAGTGTACCCCTGGACAGGGGGCGGAAGGGCTACACCTTC
CDR3: CAWSVPLDRGRKGYTF

D: TRBD1
size: -
J: TRBJ2-5
V: TRBV4-2
DNA: TGTGCCAGCAGCCAAGACGGACAGGGAATGGAGACCCAGTACTTC
CDR3: CASSQDGQGMETQYF

D: -
size: -
J: TRBJ1-1
V: TRBV2
DNA: TGTGCCAGCACTAAAGTCCGGGACAAGAACACTGAAGCTTTCTTT
CDR3: CASTKVRDKNTEAFF

D: -
size: -
J: TRBJ2-7
V: TRBV30
DNA: TGTGCCTGGCGGAGAGGGGCGGGAATAACCTACGAGCAGTACTTC
CDR3: CAWRRGAGITYEQYF

D: TRBD2
size: -
J: TRBJ2-7
V: TRBV5-4
DNA: TGTGCCAGCAGTCCGCGGGGGGAAAAGGCCTACGAGCAGTACTTC
CDR3: CASSPRGEKAYEQYF

D: TRBD1
size: few
J: TRBJ1-1
V: TRBV9
DNA: TGTGCCAGCAGCGGCCTAGGGACAGGGGGCCTCTCGAACACTGAAGCTTTCTTT
CDR3: CASSGLGTGGLSNTEAFF

D: -
size: few
J: TRBJ2-7
V: TRBV28
DNA: TGTGCCAGCAGTTCCTTAAGTGGAGGGCTCTACGAGCAGTACTTC
CDR3: CASSSLSGGLYEQYF